The rows below give T cell receptor beta chains drawn from one sample of a study of blood T cell repertoires in COVID-19. The method was immunoSEQ multiplex PCR; TCRdb's version includes in-frame clones alone and lacks a portion of them. The sample consists of hundreds of thousands of clones, about four fifths of them appearing once. Sequenced material: peripheral blood. The receptors were gathered from an older man with acute or convalescent COVID-19. Both conserved end residues are part of each CDR3. The D gene is left open where the match is weak. The size entry is marked missing in some rows and otherwise reads once, few, many or a size class.

clone_size: -; v_call: TRBV6-2/TRBV6-3; d_call: TRBD2; j_call: TRBJ2-1; cdr3_nt: TGTGCCAGCAGTTACCCCGCTCCTAGCGGGAGGGCAATTGAGCAGTTCTTC; cdr3_aa: CASSYPAPSGRAIEQFF
clone_size: -; v_call: TRBV9; d_call: TRBD2; j_call: TRBJ2-7; cdr3_nt: TGTGCCAGCAGCGTAGATGGCGGGAGTTACGAGCAGTACTTC; cdr3_aa: CASSVDGGSYEQYF
clone_size: -; v_call: TRBV25-1; d_call: -; j_call: TRBJ1-1; cdr3_nt: TGTGCCAGCAGTGAAGAACAGGACACTGAAGCTTTCTTT; cdr3_aa: CASSEEQDTEAFF
clone_size: -; v_call: TRBV6-5; d_call: TRBD2; j_call: TRBJ2-7; cdr3_nt: TGTGCCAGCAGCAGGACTAGCGGGGTCTACGAGCAGTACTTC; cdr3_aa: CASSRTSGVYEQYF
clone_size: once; v_call: TRBV7-6; d_call: -; j_call: TRBJ2-3; cdr3_nt: TGTGCCAGCAGCTTAACGGGGGACACAGATACGCAGTATTTT; cdr3_aa: CASSLTGDTDTQYF
clone_size: -; v_call: TRBV28; d_call: TRBD1; j_call: TRBJ1-5; cdr3_nt: TGTGCCAGCAGTGGTACCAGGGGGCAAGGCAATCAGCCCCAGCATTTT; cdr3_aa: CASSGTRGQGNQPQHF
clone_size: -; v_call: TRBV25-1; d_call: -; j_call: TRBJ1-5; cdr3_nt: TGTGCCAGCAGTGAAACGGGCAATCAGCCCCAGCATTTT; cdr3_aa: CASSETGNQPQHF
clone_size: -; v_call: TRBV3-1/TRBV3-2; d_call: -; j_call: TRBJ1-2; cdr3_nt: TGTGCCAGCAGCCAAGCCAGGGACTATGGCTACACCTTC; cdr3_aa: CASSQARDYGYTF
clone_size: -; v_call: TRBV4-1; d_call: -; j_call: TRBJ1-5; cdr3_nt: TGCGCCAGCAGCCAAGATGAATCGTTAGCTCAGCCCCAGCATTTT; cdr3_aa: CASSQDESLAQPQHF
clone_size: -; v_call: TRBV11-2; d_call: -; j_call: TRBJ1-2; cdr3_nt: TGTGCCAGCGGGCAGCATGGTAATCCTTCTGGCTACACCTTC; cdr3_aa: CASGQHGNPSGYTF
clone_size: -; v_call: TRBV11-1; d_call: -; j_call: TRBJ2-3; cdr3_nt: TGTGCCAGCAGCTCACAGACAAGCACAGATACGCAGTATTTT; cdr3_aa: CASSSQTSTDTQYF
clone_size: few; v_call: TRBV6-1; d_call: -; j_call: TRBJ1-5; cdr3_nt: TGTGCCAGCAGTGAGTACAGGGTCGGCAATCAGCCCCAGCATTTT; cdr3_aa: CASSEYRVGNQPQHF
clone_size: -; v_call: TRBV28; d_call: TRBD1; j_call: TRBJ1-6; cdr3_nt: TGTGCCAGCACCAATCCCGGGACAGGGGGTAGCTCCTATAATTCACCCCTCCACTTT; cdr3_aa: CASTNPGTGGSSYNSPLHF
clone_size: -; v_call: TRBV29-1; d_call: TRBD1; j_call: TRBJ2-1; cdr3_nt: TGCAGCGTCCGAGGGGGCTTGAGCTACAATGAGCAGTTCTTC; cdr3_aa: CSVRGGLSYNEQFF
clone_size: -; v_call: TRBV7-2; d_call: TRBD2; j_call: TRBJ2-1; cdr3_nt: TGTGCCAGCAGCCACTCGGGGGGCTACAATGAGCAGTTCTTC; cdr3_aa: CASSHSGGYNEQFF
clone_size: -; v_call: TRBV6-5; d_call: -; j_call: TRBJ2-7; cdr3_nt: TGTGCCAGCAGTTGGGGCAGTAACTACGAGCAGTACTTC; cdr3_aa: CASSWGSNYEQYF
clone_size: -; v_call: TRBV19; d_call: -; j_call: TRBJ1-1; cdr3_nt: TGTGCCAGTAGTACAGCGTACACTGAAGCTTTCTTT; cdr3_aa: CASSTAYTEAFF
clone_size: -; v_call: TRBV7-9; d_call: TRBD1; j_call: TRBJ1-2; cdr3_nt: TGTGCCAGCAGCGAGTTAGGGGGGACAGACTATGGCTACACCTTC; cdr3_aa: CASSELGGTDYGYTF
clone_size: -; v_call: TRBV2; d_call: -; j_call: TRBJ2-4; cdr3_nt: TGTGCCAGCAGTGATGACAGTCTAGCCAAAAACATTCAGTACTTC; cdr3_aa: CASSDDSLAKNIQYF
clone_size: -; v_call: TRBV5-1; d_call: TRBD2; j_call: TRBJ2-7; cdr3_nt: TGCGCCAGCAGCCTATTAGCGGGAGTAAGGGCCGAGCAGTACTTC; cdr3_aa: CASSLLAGVRAEQYF
clone_size: -; v_call: TRBV3-1/TRBV3-2; d_call: -; j_call: TRBJ1-1; cdr3_nt: TGTGCCAGCAGCCACGGTCCCAAGAACACTGAAGCTTTCTTT; cdr3_aa: CASSHGPKNTEAFF
clone_size: -; v_call: TRBV7-2; d_call: -; j_call: TRBJ2-1; cdr3_nt: TGTGCCAGCAGCCCAGGCGGGACAGCCCTTTCGCAGTTCTTC; cdr3_aa: CASSPGGTALSQFF
clone_size: -; v_call: TRBV2; d_call: -; j_call: TRBJ1-1; cdr3_nt: TGTGCCAGCACAGGGGAACGGACTGAAGCTTTCTTT; cdr3_aa: CASTGERTEAFF
clone_size: -; v_call: TRBV9; d_call: TRBD2; j_call: TRBJ2-1; cdr3_nt: TGTGCCAGCAGCCCCATAGCGGGAGGGACCTACAATGAGCAGTTCTTC; cdr3_aa: CASSPIAGGTYNEQFF
clone_size: -; v_call: TRBV4-1; d_call: -; j_call: TRBJ2-7; cdr3_nt: TGCGCCAGCAGCCAAGAGCCCGGGACAACCAGGACCTACGAGCAGTACTTC; cdr3_aa: CASSQEPGTTRTYEQYF
clone_size: -; v_call: TRBV7-2; d_call: -; j_call: TRBJ1-2; cdr3_nt: TGTGCCAGCAGCCACCCCGACAGAGCTAACTATGGCTACACCTTC; cdr3_aa: CASSHPDRANYGYTF
clone_size: -; v_call: TRBV11-2; d_call: -; j_call: TRBJ2-1; cdr3_nt: TGTGCCAGCAGCTTAGATGGGGGACTCAATGAGCAGTTCTTC; cdr3_aa: CASSLDGGLNEQFF
clone_size: -; v_call: TRBV2; d_call: -; j_call: TRBJ1-3; cdr3_nt: TGTGCCTCCAGGTCGGGGGGAGCTGGAAACACCATATATTTT; cdr3_aa: CASRSGGAGNTIYF
clone_size: -; v_call: TRBV5-5; d_call: TRBD1; j_call: TRBJ1-5; cdr3_nt: TGTGCCAGCAGCTGGGGACAGGGAAATCAGCCCCAGCATTTT; cdr3_aa: CASSWGQGNQPQHF
clone_size: -; v_call: TRBV5-1; d_call: TRBD1; j_call: TRBJ1-2; cdr3_nt: TGCGCCAGCAGCTTGACAGGGGGGCCCTATGGCTACACCTTC; cdr3_aa: CASSLTGGPYGYTF
clone_size: -; v_call: TRBV10-3; d_call: -; j_call: TRBJ2-3; cdr3_nt: TGTGCCATCAGTGAACCCCTAGGTAGCACAGATACGCAGTATTTT; cdr3_aa: CAISEPLGSTDTQYF
clone_size: -; v_call: TRBV24-1; d_call: -; j_call: TRBJ2-3; cdr3_nt: TGTGCCACCAGTGATTTGTGGAGCACCCCAGATACGCAGTATTTT; cdr3_aa: CATSDLWSTPDTQYF
clone_size: -; v_call: TRBV5-1; d_call: TRBD1; j_call: TRBJ1-4; cdr3_nt: TGCGCCAGCAGCTCGACAGGGATCCGTGAAAAACTGTTTTTT; cdr3_aa: CASSSTGIREKLFF
clone_size: few; v_call: TRBV28; d_call: -; j_call: TRBJ1-2; cdr3_nt: TGTGCCAGCAGGTCCCGTGCGACAGGTGCTTATGGCTACACCTTC; cdr3_aa: CASRSRATGAYGYTF
clone_size: -; v_call: TRBV28; d_call: -; j_call: TRBJ1-1; cdr3_nt: TGTGCCAGCAGTGTGACACTGAACACTGAAGCTTTCTTT; cdr3_aa: CASSVTLNTEAFF
clone_size: few; v_call: TRBV28; d_call: -; j_call: TRBJ1-5; cdr3_nt: TGTGCCAGCAGTTTAGTTTCGACAGGCAATCAGCCCCAGCATTTT; cdr3_aa: CASSLVSTGNQPQHF
clone_size: -; v_call: TRBV5-1; d_call: TRBD2; j_call: TRBJ2-1; cdr3_nt: TGCGCCAGCAGCTTGGTCGTTGCGGGAGGCTACAATGAGCAGTTCTTC; cdr3_aa: CASSLVVAGGYNEQFF
clone_size: -; v_call: TRBV19; d_call: -; j_call: TRBJ2-7; cdr3_nt: TGTGCCAGTAGTATGGGGCTCCTCAGCCACGAGCAGTACTTC; cdr3_aa: CASSMGLLSHEQYF
clone_size: -; v_call: TRBV29-1; d_call: -; j_call: TRBJ2-5; cdr3_nt: TGCAGCGTTGGATCTTCCAGAGAGACCCAGTACTTC; cdr3_aa: CSVGSSRETQYF
clone_size: -; v_call: TRBV19; d_call: -; j_call: TRBJ1-6; cdr3_nt: TGTGCCAGTGCAGATAATTCCTATAATTCACCCCTCCACTTT; cdr3_aa: CASADNSYNSPLHF
clone_size: few; v_call: TRBV11-3; d_call: TRBD1; j_call: TRBJ2-1; cdr3_nt: TGTGCCAGCAGCTCGGGACAGCTAGGGGGTGAGCAGTTCTTC; cdr3_aa: CASSSGQLGGEQFF
clone_size: once; v_call: TRBV9; d_call: TRBD2; j_call: TRBJ2-5; cdr3_nt: TGTGCCAGCAGCAAAGCGGGATTCCAAGAGACCCAGTACTTC; cdr3_aa: CASSKAGFQETQYF
clone_size: -; v_call: TRBV11-3; d_call: -; j_call: TRBJ2-1; cdr3_nt: TGTGCCAGCAGCTTAGGGTCGACTACTAACAATGAGCAGTTCTTC; cdr3_aa: CASSLGSTTNNEQFF
clone_size: once; v_call: TRBV10-1; d_call: TRBD2; j_call: TRBJ2-1; cdr3_nt: TGCGCCAGCAGTGGATTCGGGCTAGCGGGGTCCAATGAGCAGTTCTTC; cdr3_aa: CASSGFGLAGSNEQFF
clone_size: -; v_call: TRBV5-1; d_call: -; j_call: TRBJ1-2; cdr3_nt: TGCGCCAGCAGCTTGGTTCGGGGGAGTGGCTACACCTTC; cdr3_aa: CASSLVRGSGYTF
clone_size: -; v_call: TRBV7-6; d_call: -; j_call: TRBJ1-5; cdr3_nt: TGTGCCAGCAGCTTACCTAACAGGGCTTCGGATCAGCCCCAGCATTTT; cdr3_aa: CASSLPNRASDQPQHF
clone_size: -; v_call: TRBV15; d_call: TRBD2; j_call: TRBJ2-1; cdr3_nt: TGTGCCACCAGCAGAGATCTGAGGGAGGGGAATGAGCAGTTCTTC; cdr3_aa: CATSRDLREGNEQFF
clone_size: once; v_call: TRBV28; d_call: -; j_call: TRBJ1-5; cdr3_nt: TGTGCCAGCAGTGCACGGGGGGGCAGCCATCAGCCCCAGCATTTT; cdr3_aa: CASSARGGSHQPQHF
clone_size: -; v_call: TRBV28; d_call: -; j_call: TRBJ1-1; cdr3_nt: TGTGCCAGCAGATCCCCTTGGAACACTGAAGCTTTCTTT; cdr3_aa: CASRSPWNTEAFF
clone_size: -; v_call: TRBV10-3; d_call: TRBD2; j_call: TRBJ2-5; cdr3_nt: TGTGCCACCCTTGGGACTAGGACGGGGGAGACCCAGTACTTC; cdr3_aa: CATLGTRTGETQYF
clone_size: -; v_call: TRBV5-4; d_call: -; j_call: TRBJ2-1; cdr3_nt: TGTGCCAGCAGCACAGGGACAAACAATGAGCAGTTCTTC; cdr3_aa: CASSTGTNNEQFF
clone_size: -; v_call: TRBV28; d_call: -; j_call: TRBJ2-2; cdr3_nt: TGTGCCAGCAGCCCTACCGGGACAAGGCGCACCGGGGAGCTGTTTTTT; cdr3_aa: CASSPTGTRRTGELFF
clone_size: -; v_call: TRBV5-4; d_call: -; j_call: TRBJ2-3; cdr3_nt: TGTGCCAGCAGCCTCGACAGAACGTTTGGCACAGATACGCAGTATTTT; cdr3_aa: CASSLDRTFGTDTQYF
clone_size: -; v_call: TRBV6-6; d_call: -; j_call: TRBJ1-6; cdr3_nt: TGTGCCAGCCGGGACACCTCTAATTCACCCCTCCACTTT; cdr3_aa: CASRDTSNSPLHF
clone_size: -; v_call: TRBV7-2; d_call: -; j_call: TRBJ2-7; cdr3_nt: TGTGCCAGCAGACGGGACATCCCCTCCTACGAGCAGTACTTC; cdr3_aa: CASRRDIPSYEQYF
clone_size: -; v_call: TRBV3-1/TRBV3-2; d_call: -; j_call: TRBJ1-1; cdr3_nt: TGTGCCAGCAGCCTCGGACAGATGAACACTGAAGCTTTCTTT; cdr3_aa: CASSLGQMNTEAFF
clone_size: -; v_call: TRBV4-2; d_call: TRBD2; j_call: TRBJ2-5; cdr3_nt: TGTGCCAGCAGCCAAGATTTCGCTAGCGGGAGTGTATGGGAGACCCAGTACTTC; cdr3_aa: CASSQDFASGSVWETQYF
clone_size: -; v_call: TRBV6-1; d_call: -; j_call: TRBJ1-1; cdr3_nt: TGTGCCAGCAGCACGTCGGGAACCATGAACACTGAAGCTTTCTTT; cdr3_aa: CASSTSGTMNTEAFF
clone_size: -; v_call: TRBV6-5; d_call: -; j_call: TRBJ1-5; cdr3_nt: TGTGCCAGCAGTAGGGGGTTGGAGCAGCCCCAGCATTTT; cdr3_aa: CASSRGLEQPQHF